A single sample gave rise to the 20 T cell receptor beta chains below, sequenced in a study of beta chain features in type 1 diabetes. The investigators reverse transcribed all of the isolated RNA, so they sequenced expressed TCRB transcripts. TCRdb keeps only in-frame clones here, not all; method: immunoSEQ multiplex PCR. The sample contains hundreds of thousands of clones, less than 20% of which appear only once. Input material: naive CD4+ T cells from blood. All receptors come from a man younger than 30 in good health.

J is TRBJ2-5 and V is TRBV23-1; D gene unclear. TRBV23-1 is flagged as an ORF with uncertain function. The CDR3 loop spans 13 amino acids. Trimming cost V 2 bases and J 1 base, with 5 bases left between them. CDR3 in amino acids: CASSQPSQETQYF. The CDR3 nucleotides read TGCGCCAGCAGTCAACCTAGCCAAGAGACCCAGTACTTC.

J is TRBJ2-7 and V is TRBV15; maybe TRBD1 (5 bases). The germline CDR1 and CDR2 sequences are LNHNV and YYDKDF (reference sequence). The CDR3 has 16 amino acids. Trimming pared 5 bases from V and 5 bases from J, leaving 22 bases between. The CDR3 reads CATSPQILGAVHEQYF. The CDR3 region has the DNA TGTGCCACCAGCCCCCAAATTTTAGGGGCGGTCCACGAGCAGTACTTC.

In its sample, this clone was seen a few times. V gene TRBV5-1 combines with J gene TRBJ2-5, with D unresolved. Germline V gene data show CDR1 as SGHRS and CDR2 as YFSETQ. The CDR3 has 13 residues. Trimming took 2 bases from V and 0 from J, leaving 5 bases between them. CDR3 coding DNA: TGCGCCAGCAGCTTCGAAGACCAAGAGACCCAGTACTTC. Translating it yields CASSFEDQETQYF.

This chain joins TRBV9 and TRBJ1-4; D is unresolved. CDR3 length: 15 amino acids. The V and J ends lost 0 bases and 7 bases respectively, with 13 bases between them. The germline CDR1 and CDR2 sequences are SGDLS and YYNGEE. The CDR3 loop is CASSVGPGLGEKLFF. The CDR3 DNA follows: TGTGCCAGCAGCGTAGGGCCAGGTTTGGGTGAAAAACTGTTTTTT. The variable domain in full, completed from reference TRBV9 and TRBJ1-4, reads DSGVTQTPKHLITATGQRVTLRCSPRSGDLSVYWYQQSLDQGLQFLIQYYNGEERAKGNILERFSAQQFPDLHSELNLSSLELGDSALYFCASSVGPGLGEKLFFGSGTQLSVL.

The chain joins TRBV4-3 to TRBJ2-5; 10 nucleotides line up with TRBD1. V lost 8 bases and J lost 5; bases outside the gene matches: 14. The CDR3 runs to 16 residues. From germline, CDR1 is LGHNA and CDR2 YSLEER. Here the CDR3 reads CASGTGVAGAPETQYF. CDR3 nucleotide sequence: TGCGCCAGCGGGACAGGGGTAGCCGGAGCCCCGGAGACCCAGTACTTC.

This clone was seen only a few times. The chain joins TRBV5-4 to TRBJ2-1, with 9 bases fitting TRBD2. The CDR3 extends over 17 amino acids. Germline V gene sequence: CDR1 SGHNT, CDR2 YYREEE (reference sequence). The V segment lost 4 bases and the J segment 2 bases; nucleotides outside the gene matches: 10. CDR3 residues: CASSPRGGDPAYNEQFF. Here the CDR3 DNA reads TGTGCCAGCAGCCCTCGCGGGGGGGACCCCGCCTACAATGAGCAGTTCTTC.

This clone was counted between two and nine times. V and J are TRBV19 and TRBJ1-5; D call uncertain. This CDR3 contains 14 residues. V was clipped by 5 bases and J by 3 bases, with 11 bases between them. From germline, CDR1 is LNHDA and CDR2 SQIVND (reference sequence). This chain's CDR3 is CASSHRAFNQPQHF. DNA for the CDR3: TGTGCCAGTAGTCACCGGGCCTTCAATCAGCCCCAGCATTTT.

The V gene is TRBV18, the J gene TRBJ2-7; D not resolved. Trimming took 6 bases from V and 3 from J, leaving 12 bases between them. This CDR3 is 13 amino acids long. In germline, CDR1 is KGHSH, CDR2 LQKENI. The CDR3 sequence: CASSYREIYEQYF. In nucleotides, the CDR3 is TGTGCCAGCTCTTACAGAGAGATCTACGAGCAGTACTTC.

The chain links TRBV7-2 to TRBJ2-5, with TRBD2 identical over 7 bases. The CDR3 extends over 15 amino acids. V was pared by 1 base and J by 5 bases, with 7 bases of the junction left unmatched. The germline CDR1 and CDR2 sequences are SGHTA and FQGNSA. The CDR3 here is CASSLGGVGGETQYF. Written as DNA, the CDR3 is TGTGCCAGCAGCTTAGGTGGAGTCGGGGGGGAGACCCAGTACTTC.

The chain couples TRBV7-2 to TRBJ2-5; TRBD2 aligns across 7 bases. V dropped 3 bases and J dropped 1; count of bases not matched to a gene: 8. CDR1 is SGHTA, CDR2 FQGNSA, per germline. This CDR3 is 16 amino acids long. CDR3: CASSFIGLAAQETQYF. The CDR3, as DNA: TGTGCCAGCAGCTTCATAGGGCTAGCGGCCCAAGAGACCCAGTACTTC.

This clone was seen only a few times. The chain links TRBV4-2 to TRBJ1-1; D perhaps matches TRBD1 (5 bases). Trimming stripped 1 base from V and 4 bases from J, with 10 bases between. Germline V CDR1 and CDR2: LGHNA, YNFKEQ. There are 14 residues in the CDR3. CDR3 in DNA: TGTGCCAGCAGCCAAGCATTGGGGGGCACTGAAGCTTTCTTT. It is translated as CASSQALGGTEAFF.

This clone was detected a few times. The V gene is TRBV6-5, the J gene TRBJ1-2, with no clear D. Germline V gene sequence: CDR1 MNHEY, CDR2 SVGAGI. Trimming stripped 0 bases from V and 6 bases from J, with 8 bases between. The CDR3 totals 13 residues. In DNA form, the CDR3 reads TGTGCCAGCAGTTACTCGAGGCAGGATGGCTACACCTTC. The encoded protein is CASSYSRQDGYTF.

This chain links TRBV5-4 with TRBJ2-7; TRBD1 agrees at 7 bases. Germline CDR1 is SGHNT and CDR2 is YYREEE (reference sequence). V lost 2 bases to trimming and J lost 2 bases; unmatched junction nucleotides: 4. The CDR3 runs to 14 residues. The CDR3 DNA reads TGTGCCAGCAGCTTTACCGGGACAGCCTACGAGCAGTACTTC. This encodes CASSFTGTAYEQYF.

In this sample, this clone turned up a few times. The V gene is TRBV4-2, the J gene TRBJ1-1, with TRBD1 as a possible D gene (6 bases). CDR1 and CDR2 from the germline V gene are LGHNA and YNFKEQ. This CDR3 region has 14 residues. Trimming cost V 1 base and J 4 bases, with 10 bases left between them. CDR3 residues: CASSQVDRSTEAFF. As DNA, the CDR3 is TGTGCCAGCAGCCAAGTCGACAGGAGCACTGAAGCTTTCTTT.

CDR3 amino acids: CSVVWQVRTGELFF. The CDR3 coding sequence is TGCAGCGTTGTTTGGCAGGTCAGGACCGGGGAGCTGTTTTTT. J is TRBJ2-2 and V is TRBV29-1; D is uncertain. Germline values: CDR1 SQVTM, CDR2 ANQGSEA. V was clipped by 4 bases and J by 5 bases, with 14 bases between them. The CDR3 loop spans 14 amino acids.

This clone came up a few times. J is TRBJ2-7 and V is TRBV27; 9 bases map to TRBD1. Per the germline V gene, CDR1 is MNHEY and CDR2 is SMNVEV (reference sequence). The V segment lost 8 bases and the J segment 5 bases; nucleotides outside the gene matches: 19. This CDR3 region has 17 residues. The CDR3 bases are TGTGCCAGCCGATTATTGGCCGACCGGGACAGGGCCCACGAGCAGTACTTC. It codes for CASRLLADRDRAHEQYF.

DNA of the CDR3: TGTGCCAGCAGCTCCCGCTACAGGGGCGGGAAGACCCAGTACTTC. The encoded protein is CASSSRYRGGKTQYF. The chain employs TRBV7-6 and TRBJ2-5, with D possibly being TRBD1 (7 bases). The germline V and J ends were trimmed by 4 bases and 6 bases, with 18 bases remaining between them. This CDR3 is built from 15 residues. Germline CDR1 is SGHVS and CDR2 is FNYEAQ.

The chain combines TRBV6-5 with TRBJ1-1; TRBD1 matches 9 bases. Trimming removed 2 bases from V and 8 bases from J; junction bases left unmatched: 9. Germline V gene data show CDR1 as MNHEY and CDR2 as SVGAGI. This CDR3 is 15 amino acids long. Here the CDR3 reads CASSYGRDRASEAFF. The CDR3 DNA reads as TGTGCCAGCAGTTACGGTAGGGACAGGGCCTCCGAAGCTTTCTTT.

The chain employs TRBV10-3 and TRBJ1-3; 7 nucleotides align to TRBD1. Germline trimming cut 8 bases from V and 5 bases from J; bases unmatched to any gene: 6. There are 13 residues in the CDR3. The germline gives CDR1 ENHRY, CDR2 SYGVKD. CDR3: CAIGDRLRNTIYF. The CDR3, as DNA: TGTGCCATCGGGGACAGACTTAGAAACACCATATATTTT.

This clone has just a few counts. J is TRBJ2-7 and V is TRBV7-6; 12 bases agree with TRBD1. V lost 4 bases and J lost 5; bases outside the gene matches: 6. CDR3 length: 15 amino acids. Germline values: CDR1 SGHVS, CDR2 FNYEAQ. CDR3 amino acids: CASSSPGQGANEQYF. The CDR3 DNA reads TGTGCCAGCAGCTCGCCGGGACAGGGGGCGAACGAGCAGTACTTC.